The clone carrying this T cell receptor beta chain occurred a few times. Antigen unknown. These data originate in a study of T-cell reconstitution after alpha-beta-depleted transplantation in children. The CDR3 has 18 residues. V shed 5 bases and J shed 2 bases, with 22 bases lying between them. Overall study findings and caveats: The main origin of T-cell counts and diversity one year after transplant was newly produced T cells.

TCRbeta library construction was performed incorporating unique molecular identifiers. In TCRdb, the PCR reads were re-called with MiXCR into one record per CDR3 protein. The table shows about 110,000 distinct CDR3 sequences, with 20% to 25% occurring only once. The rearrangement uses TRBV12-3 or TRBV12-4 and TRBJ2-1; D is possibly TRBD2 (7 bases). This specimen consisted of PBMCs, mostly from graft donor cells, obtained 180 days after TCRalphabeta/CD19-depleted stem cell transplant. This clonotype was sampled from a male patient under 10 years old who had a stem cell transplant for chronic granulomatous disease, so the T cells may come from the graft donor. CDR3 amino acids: CASSKSLLGGRTYNEQFF. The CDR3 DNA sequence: TGTGCCAGCAGTAAAAGCCTTTTGGGGGGGCGCACCTACAATGAGCAGTTCTTC.